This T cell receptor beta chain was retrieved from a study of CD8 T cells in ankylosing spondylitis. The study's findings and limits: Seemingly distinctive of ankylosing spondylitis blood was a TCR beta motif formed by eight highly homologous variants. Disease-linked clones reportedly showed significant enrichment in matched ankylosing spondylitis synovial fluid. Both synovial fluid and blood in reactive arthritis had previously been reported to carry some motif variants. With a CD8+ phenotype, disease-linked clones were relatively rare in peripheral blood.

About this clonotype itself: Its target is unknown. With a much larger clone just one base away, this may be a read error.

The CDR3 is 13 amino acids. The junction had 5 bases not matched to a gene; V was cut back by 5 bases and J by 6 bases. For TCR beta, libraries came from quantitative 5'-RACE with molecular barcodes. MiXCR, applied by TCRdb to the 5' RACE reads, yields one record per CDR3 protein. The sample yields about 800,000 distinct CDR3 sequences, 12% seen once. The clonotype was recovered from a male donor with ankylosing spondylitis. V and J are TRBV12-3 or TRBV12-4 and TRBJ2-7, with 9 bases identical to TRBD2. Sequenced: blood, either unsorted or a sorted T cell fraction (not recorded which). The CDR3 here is CASSPASGTEQYF. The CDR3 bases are TGTGCCAGCAGTCCTGCTAGCGGGACCGAGCAGTACTTC.